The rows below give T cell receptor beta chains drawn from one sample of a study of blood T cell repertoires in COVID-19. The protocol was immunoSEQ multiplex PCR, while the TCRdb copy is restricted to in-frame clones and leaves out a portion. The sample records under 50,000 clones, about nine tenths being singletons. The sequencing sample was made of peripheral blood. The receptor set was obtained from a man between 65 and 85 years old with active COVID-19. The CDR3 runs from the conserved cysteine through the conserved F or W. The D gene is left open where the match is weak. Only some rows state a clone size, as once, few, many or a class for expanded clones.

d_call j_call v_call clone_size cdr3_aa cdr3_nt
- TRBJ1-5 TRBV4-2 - CASSQALISNQPQHF TGTGCCAGCAGCCAGGCCTTAATTAGCAATCAGCCCCAGCATTTT
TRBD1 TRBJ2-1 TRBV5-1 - CASSQDRVVYNEQFF TGCGCCAGCAGCCAAGACAGGGTGGTCTACAATGAGCAGTTCTTC
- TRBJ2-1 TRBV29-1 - CSVSSGSNSYNEQFF TGCAGCGTTTCAAGCGGGTCCAACTCCTACAATGAGCAGTTCTTC
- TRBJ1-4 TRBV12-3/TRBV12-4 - CASSLGEGRGLFF TGTGCCAGCAGTTTGGGGGAGGGTCGAGGGCTGTTTTTT
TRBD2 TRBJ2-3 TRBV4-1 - CASSQGSGTTQYF TGCGCCAGCAGCCAGGGGAGCGGGACGACGCAGTATTTT
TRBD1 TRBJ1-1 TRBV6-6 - CATTRTGTNTEAFF TGTGCCACCACTCGGACAGGGACGAACACTGAAGCTTTCTTT
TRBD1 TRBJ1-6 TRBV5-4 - CASRVYGGQAPLHF TGTGCCAGCAGAGTATATGGTGGACAGGCACCCCTCCACTTT
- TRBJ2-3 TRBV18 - CASSPGLQRADTQYF TGTGCCAGCTCGCCGGGACTTCAGAGGGCAGATACGCAGTATTTT
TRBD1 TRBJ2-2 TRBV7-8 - CASSPTGDTGELFF TGTGCCAGCAGCCCAACAGGGGACACCGGGGAGCTGTTTTTT
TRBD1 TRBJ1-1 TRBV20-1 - CSARRGQVAFF TGCAGTGCTAGGAGGGGACAGGTGGCTTTCTTT
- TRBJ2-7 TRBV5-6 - CASSPLGSYEQYF TGTGCCAGCAGCCCTTTGGGGAGCTACGAGCAGTACTTC
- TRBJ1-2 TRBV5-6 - CASSLRVHYYGYTF TGTGCCAGCAGCTTGCGGGTGCACTACTATGGCTACACCTTC
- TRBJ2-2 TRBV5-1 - CASSTVGELFF TGCGCCAGCAGCACGGTCGGGGAGCTGTTTTTT
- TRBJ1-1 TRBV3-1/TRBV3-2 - CASSLLIESTEAFF TGTGCCAGCAGCCTCTTGATTGAGTCTACTGAAGCTTTCTTT
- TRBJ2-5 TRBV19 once CASSIGTGQETQYF TGTGCCAGTAGTATCGGAACGGGACAAGAGACCCAGTACTTC
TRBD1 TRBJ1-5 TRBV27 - CASSRTGTNQPQHF TGTGCCAGCAGTCGGACAGGGACTAATCAGCCCCAGCATTTT
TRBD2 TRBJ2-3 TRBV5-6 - CASRLAGVRDTQYF TGTGCCAGCCGATTAGCGGGAGTTCGTGATACGCAGTATTTT
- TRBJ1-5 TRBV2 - CASSERGTSNQPQHF TGTGCCAGCAGTGAACGTGGCACTAGCAATCAGCCCCAGCATTTT
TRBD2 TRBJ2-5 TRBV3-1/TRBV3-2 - CASSQDGRGGRETQYF TGTGCCAGCAGCCAAGACGGGCGGGGGGGCCGTGAGACCCAGTACTTC
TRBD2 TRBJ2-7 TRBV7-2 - CASSLAASGPRHEQYF TGTGCCAGCAGCTTAGCCGCTAGCGGGCCCCGGCACGAGCAGTACTTC
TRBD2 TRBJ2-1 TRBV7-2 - CASSYPSGIYNEQFF TGTGCCAGCAGCTACCCTAGCGGGATTTACAATGAGCAGTTCTTC
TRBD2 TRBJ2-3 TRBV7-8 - CASSLGGGVLGDTQYF TGTGCCAGCAGCTTGGGCGGGGGGGTCCTTGGGGATACGCAGTATTTT
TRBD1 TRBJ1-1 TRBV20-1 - CSASPDRYEAFF TGCAGTGCTAGTCCGGACAGGTACGAAGCTTTCTTT
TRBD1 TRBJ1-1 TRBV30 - CAWSGQGHTEAFF TGTGCCTGGTCAGGACAGGGTCACACTGAAGCTTTCTTT
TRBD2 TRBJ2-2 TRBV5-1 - CASSSPASGSAGELFF TGCGCCAGCAGCTCTCCCGCTAGCGGATCTGCCGGGGAGCTGTTTTTT
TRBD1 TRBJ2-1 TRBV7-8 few CASSPYTGGPYNEQFF TGTGCCAGCAGCCCTTATACAGGGGGTCCTTACAATGAGCAGTTCTTC
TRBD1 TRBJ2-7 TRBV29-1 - CSVARDRAGEQYF TGCAGCGTGGCCCGGGACAGGGCGGGCGAGCAGTACTTC
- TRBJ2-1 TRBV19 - CASSIGSDNEQFF TGTGCCAGTAGTATAGGGTCAGACAATGAGCAGTTCTTC
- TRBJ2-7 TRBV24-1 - CATSDTYEQYF TGTGCCACCAGTGACACCTACGAGCAGTACTTC
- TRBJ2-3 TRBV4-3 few CASSQDRGTDTQYF TGCGCCAGCAGCCAAGACCGGGGCACAGATACGCAGTATTTT
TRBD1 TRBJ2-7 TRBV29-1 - CSVLGQGQPYEQYF TGCAGCGTCTTGGGACAGGGGCAACCCTACGAGCAGTACTTC
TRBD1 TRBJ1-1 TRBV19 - CASSFFRDRSSEAFF TGTGCCAGTAGTTTCTTCCGGGACAGGAGTTCCGAAGCTTTCTTT
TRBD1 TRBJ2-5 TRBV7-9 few CASIPRGRGRQETQYF TGTGCCAGCATCCCCAGGGGGCGCGGGCGGCAAGAGACCCAGTACTTC
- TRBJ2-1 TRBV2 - CASRRLGLDDEQFF TGTGCCAGCAGGAGATTGGGACTTGATGATGAGCAGTTCTTC
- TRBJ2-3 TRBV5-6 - CASSRLLRGGTDTQYF TGTGCCAGCAGCCGACTGCTCCGGGGAGGCACAGATACGCAGTATTTT
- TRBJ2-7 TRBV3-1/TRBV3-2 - CASSQTGGGAFEQYF TGTGCCAGCAGCCAAACGGGAGGGGGCGCCTTCGAGCAGTACTTC
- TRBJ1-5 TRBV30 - CAWGGYSNQPQHF TGTGCCTGGGGCGGTTATAGCAATCAGCCCCAGCATTTT
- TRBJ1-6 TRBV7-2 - CASSLRELRGLSYNSPLHF TGTGCCAGCAGCTTACGTGAGTTGCGGGGCCTCTCCTATAATTCACCCCTCCACTTT
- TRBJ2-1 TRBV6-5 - CASRGGGTLEQFF TGTGCCAGCAGGGGAGGGGGGACCCTGGAGCAGTTCTTC
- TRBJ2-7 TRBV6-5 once CASSYSEVSYEQYF TGTGCCAGCAGTTACTCAGAGGTCTCCTACGAGCAGTACTTC
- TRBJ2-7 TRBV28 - CASSLAEVGYEQYF TGTGCCAGCAGTTTAGCGGAGGTTGGGTACGAGCAGTACTTC
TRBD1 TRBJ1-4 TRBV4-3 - CASSQGQGWNEKLFF TGCGCCAGCAGCCAGGGACAGGGGTGGAATGAAAAACTGTTTTTT
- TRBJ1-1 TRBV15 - CATSRAVNTEAFF TGTGCCACCAGCAGAGCAGTGAACACTGAAGCTTTCTTT
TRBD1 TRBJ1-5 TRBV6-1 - CASSDKDRGLCNQPQHF TGTGCCAGCAGTGACAAGGACAGGGGGCTATGCAATCAGCCCCAGCATTTT
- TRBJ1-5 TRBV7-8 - CASSLTPGGNQPQHF TGTGCCAGCAGCTTAACACCAGGGGGCAATCAGCCCCAGCATTTT
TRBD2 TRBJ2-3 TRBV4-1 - CASSQLLAGRDTQYF TGCGCCAGCAGCCAGCTACTAGCGGGGAGGGATACGCAGTATTTT
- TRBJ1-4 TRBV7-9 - CASSSATNEKLFF TGTGCCAGCAGCTCAGCAACTAATGAAAAACTGTTTTTT
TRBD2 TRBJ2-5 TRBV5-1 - CASSFQRGGRETQYF TGCGCCAGCAGCTTCCAGCGGGGGGGACGAGAGACCCAGTACTTC
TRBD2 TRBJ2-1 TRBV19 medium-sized CASSIILAEISYNEQFF TGTGCCAGTAGTATAATTCTAGCGGAGATCTCCTACAATGAGCAGTTCTTC
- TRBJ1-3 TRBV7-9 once CASSQVGGNTIYF TGTGCCAGCAGCCAGGTGGGCGGAAACACCATATATTTT
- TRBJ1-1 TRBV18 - CASSPFKNTEAFF TGTGCCAGCTCACCTTTCAAGAACACTGAAGCTTTCTTT
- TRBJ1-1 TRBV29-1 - CSGSGGTEAFF TGCAGCGGGTCCGGGGGCACTGAAGCTTTCTTT
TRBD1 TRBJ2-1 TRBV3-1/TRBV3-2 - CASSSNLKAGGTTGAHLDEQFF TGTGCCAGCAGCTCCAACCTCAAGGCAGGGGGAACGACCGGGGCTCACCTCGATGAGCAGTTCTTC
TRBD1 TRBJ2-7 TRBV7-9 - CASSLADRLSYEQYF TGTGCCAGCAGCTTAGCGGACAGGCTCTCCTACGAGCAGTACTTC
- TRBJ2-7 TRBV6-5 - CASSLFPGGSYEQYF TGTGCCAGCAGTTTATTCCCCGGGGGCTCCTACGAGCAGTACTTC
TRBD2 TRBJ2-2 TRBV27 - CASSFGLAGVLGELFF TGTGCCAGCAGTTTCGGACTAGCGGGAGTCCTCGGGGAGCTGTTTTTT
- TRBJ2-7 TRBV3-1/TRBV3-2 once CASSQSPAGATEQYF TGTGCCAGCAGCCAATCCCCCGCGGGGGCAACCGAGCAGTACTTC
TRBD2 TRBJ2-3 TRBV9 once CASSVGGGTSGSTDTQYF TGTGCCAGCAGCGTAGGGGGTGGGACTAGCGGGAGCACAGATACGCAGTATTTT
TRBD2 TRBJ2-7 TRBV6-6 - CASSYSGGGALEQYF TGTGCCAGCAGTTACTCGGGCGGGGGGGCTTTGGAGCAGTACTTC
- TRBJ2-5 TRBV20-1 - CSAGGRTQETQYF TGCAGTGCTGGTGGGCGGACTCAAGAGACCCAGTACTTC